The 32 T cell receptor beta chains below were found in one sample sequenced in a study of shared clonotypes between healthy human individuals (dated by TCRdb to about 2020). Library generation was performed with the immunoSEQ multiplex PCR assay. Sourced from immuneACCESS, this table was stored by TCRdb with only in-frame sequences that have V and J called. A share of the clones is absent; for the studies checked, an unresolved V gene accounts for under half, and the remainder has no known explanation. Here the sample has approximately 720,000 clones; more than 70% occur a single time. 1.5% to 2% of the sample is in the top ten clones. Input material: memory CD4+ T cells sorted from blood. The label giving this sample's cell subset or site can be read as: CD45RA-negative fraction. The receptors originated from a woman in her 30s in good health.

The chain uses TRBV6-1 and TRBJ1-1; perhaps TRBD1 as D (5 bases). Germline V gene sequence: CDR1 MNHNS, CDR2 SASEGT. With 4 bases removed from V and 7 bases from J, the gap between germline ends came to 19 bases. This CDR3 is built from 15 residues. The CDR3 region has the DNA TGTGCCAGCAGTGGTAGGGCAGGCGGGAGGGGTGAAGCTTTCTTT. It encodes CASSGRAGGRGEAFF.

The chain joins TRBV5-1 to TRBJ2-3, with TRBD2 as a possible D gene (6 bases). From germline, CDR1 is SGHRS and CDR2 YFSETQ. The CDR3 totals 15 residues. V lost 5 bases to trimming and J lost 0 bases, with 13 bases between them. Here the CDR3 reads CASRSTSHSTDTQYF. The CDR3 DNA sequence: TGCGCCAGCAGGAGTACTAGCCATAGCACAGATACGCAGTATTTT. The full variable domain, its missing parts supplied by reference TRBV5-1 and TRBJ2-3, is KAGVTQTPRYLIKTRGQQVTLSCSPISGHRSVSWYQQTPGQGLQFLFEYFSETQRNKGNFPGRFSGRQFSNSRSEMNVSTLELGDSALYLCASRSTSHSTDTQYFGPGTRLTVL.

This clone has a single count. The J gene is TRBJ2-2, the V gene TRBV10-2; no definite D call. The ends were cut back, 1 base at V and 5 bases at J, with 11 bases in the middle. The length of the CDR3 is 15 residues. Germline assignment: CDR1 WSHSY and CDR2 SAAADI. The CDR3 bases are TGCGCCAGCAGTGAGTTGACTCCCTCAACCGGGGAGCTGTTTTTT. Amino acids: CASSELTPSTGELFF.

This clone was counted once. The chain has TRBV7-7 and TRBJ2-7; 7 bases are shared with TRBD1. After removal of 10 bases from V and 3 bases from J, the junction contained 18 bases not matched to a gene. The CDR3 has 16 residues. The germline gives CDR1 SSHAT, CDR2 FNYEAQ (reference sequence). The CDR3 region has the DNA TGTGCCACCTCGCTAACACCAGAGGGGGCGATCTACGAGCAGTACTTC. Protein: CATSLTPEGAIYEQYF.

The chain employs TRBV28 and TRBJ1-1; D remains unclear. In germline, CDR1 is MDHEN, CDR2 SYDVKM. The ends were cut back, 7 bases at V and 11 bases at J, with 14 bases in the middle. The CDR3 has 11 amino acids. In DNA, the CDR3 is TGTGCCAGCACCACTCCACCGGCGGCTTTCTTT. This translates into CASTTPPAAFF.

The chain links TRBV7-3 to TRBJ1-5, with 9 bases matching TRBD1. Germline CDR1 SGHTA, CDR2 FQGTGA. This CDR3 comprises 18 residues. V was pared by 1 base and J by 2 bases, with 9 bases of the junction left unmatched. CDR3 coding DNA: TGTGCCAGCAGCTTAAAAAGGGGACAGGGAGTATGCAATCAGCCCCAGCATTTT. The encoded protein is CASSLKRGQGVCNQPQHF.

In the case of this clone: The sample holds other DNA sequences that translate to the same CDR3. The chain is built from TRBV14 and TRBJ1-1; D perhaps matches TRBD1 (6 bases). This CDR3 region has 13 residues. Trimming shortened V by 3 bases and J by 3 bases, and 8 bases separated the two germline ends. Germline V gene lookup returns CDR1 SGHDN and CDR2 FVKESK. CDR3 region: CASSQQGYTEAFF. CDR3 bases: TGTGCCAGCAGCCAGCAGGGGTACACTGAAGCTTTCTTT.

This clone was picked up one time. V and J are TRBV7-2 and TRBJ2-1, with 7 bases identical to TRBD2. CDR1 and CDR2 (germline): SGHTA, FQGNSA. The CDR3 sequence is 13 residues long. Trimming at V came to 1 base and at J to 10 bases, leaving 4 bases not matched to a gene. CDR3 residues: CASSLEASGEQFF. The CDR3 nucleotides read TGTGCCAGCAGCTTAGAGGCTAGCGGAGAGCAGTTCTTC.

The CDR3 DNA reads as TGTGCCAGCAGCCCCGGACAAGACGAGCAGTACTTC. Its protein product is CASSPGQDEQYF. The gene calls are TRBV5-4 and TRBJ2-7; a possible D gene is TRBD1 (5 bases). The CDR3 length is 12 residues. V lost 4 bases and J lost 5, with 10 bases in between. Germline V gene data show CDR1 as SGHNT and CDR2 as YYREEE (reference sequence).

The J gene is TRBJ2-1, the V gene TRBV10-1; D is unclear. The length of the CDR3 is 11 residues. The ends were cut back, 5 bases at V and 9 bases at J, with 8 bases in the middle. Germline V gene sequence: CDR1 WNHNN, CDR2 SYGVQD (reference sequence). The CDR3 is CASSTTVEQFF. The CDR3 region has the DNA TGCGCCAGCAGTACCACAGTTGAGCAGTTCTTC.

The V call is TRBV2, the J call TRBJ1-5; no clear D gene. This CDR3 is built from 14 residues. Germline CDR1 is SNHLY and CDR2 is FYNNEI. Trimming took off 2 bases at V and 2 bases at J, with 7 bases between the two ends. CDR3: CASSERIGNQPQHF. Here the CDR3 DNA reads TGTGCCAGCAGTGAAAGGATAGGCAATCAGCCCCAGCATTTT.

On this clone itself: Other DNA sequences in this specimen translate into the identical CDR3. The chain is built from TRBV18 and TRBJ1-2, with D tentatively TRBD1 (5 bases). Germline V gene sequence: CDR1 KGHSH, CDR2 LQKENI. The CDR3 runs 12 residues. Between the trimmed V and J ends, which lost 2 bases and 6 bases, there was a span of 7 bases. DNA of the CDR3: TGTGCCAGCTCACCAACGGGGGATGGCTACACCTTC. This gives the protein CASSPTGDGYTF.

This clone was counted once. This chain joins TRBV7-8 and TRBJ2-1; D perhaps matches TRBD2 (6 bases). The germline V and J ends were trimmed by 2 bases and 8 bases, with 16 bases remaining between them. Germline CDR1 reads SGHVS; CDR2 reads FQNEAQ. CDR3 length: 15 residues. The CDR3 DNA sequence: TGTGCCAGCAGCTTAAACCCCGGGAGAGTTGATGAGCAGTTCTTC. This gives the protein CASSLNPGRVDEQFF.

This clone has just a few counts. This chain links TRBV6-1 with TRBJ2-7; 10 bases agree with TRBD1. CDR3 length: 17 residues. J lost 3 bases, V lost 2 bases, and 10 bases had no gene match. Germline CDR1 and CDR2: MNHNS and SASEGT. CDR3 coding DNA: TGTGCCAGCAGTGAAAGCCGTCCCAGGGACAGGGGCTACGAGCAGTACTTC. Translation: CASSESRPRDRGYEQYF.

This clone came up a few times. This rearrangement joins TRBV9 to TRBJ2-1; 11 nucleotides align to TRBD2. The ends lost 4 bases at V and 7 bases at J; junction bases unmatched: 4. The CDR3 totals 14 residues. The germline CDR1 and CDR2 sequences are SGDLS and YYNGEE. CDR3 coding DNA: TGTGCCAGCAGCCCTCGGACTAGCGGGAATGAGCAGTTCTTC. Translated, it gives CASSPRTSGNEQFF. The complete variable domain, with remaining parts taken from reference TRBV9 and TRBJ2-1, reads DSGVTQTPKHLITATGQRVTLRCSPRSGDLSVYWYQQSLDQGLQFLIQYYNGEERAKGNILERFSAQQFPDLHSELNLSSLELGDSALYFCASSPRTSGNEQFFGPGTRLTVL.

Comment on this clone: The same CDR3 also results from other DNA sequences found in this sample. The genes are TRBV19 and TRBJ1-5; the D gene is possibly TRBD1 (5 bases). CDR1 and CDR2 from the germline V gene are LNHDA and SQIVND (reference sequence). The V and J ends lost 2 bases and 2 bases respectively, with 10 bases between them. The CDR3 totals 15 residues. CDR3 protein: CASSIPGTGNQPQHF. CDR3 nucleotide sequence: TGTGCCAGTAGTATACCCGGGACTGGCAATCAGCCCCAGCATTTT.

The chain has TRBV10-3 and TRBJ1-1; 7 nucleotides agree with TRBD1. CDR1 is ENHRY and CDR2 is SYGVKD in the germline V gene. The CDR3 is 15 amino acids. With 8 bases clipped from V and 0 bases from J, the junction kept 9 bases outside the gene matches. In nucleotides, the CDR3 is TGTGCCATCTCCCCCGGGACAGCGATGAACACTGAAGCTTTCTTT. It encodes CAISPGTAMNTEAFF.

This clone was seen a handful of times. V is TRBV11-2 and J is TRBJ2-3; TRBD2 matches 9 bases. From germline, CDR1 is SGHAT and CDR2 FQNNGV. V lost 2 bases, J lost 0 bases, and 6 bases stayed unmatched. This CDR3 spans 17 amino acids. The CDR3 DNA is TGTGCCAGCAGCTTAATACGGACTAGCGATAGCACAGATACGCAGTATTTT. This sequence encodes CASSLIRTSDSTDTQYF.

The chain uses TRBV25-1 and TRBJ2-7; D ambiguous. Germline V lookup: CDR1 MGHDK, CDR2 SYGVNS. Trimming left V 1 base short and J 3 bases short, with 7 bases between. The CDR3 has 13 amino acids. Here the CDR3 reads CASSELNRYEQYF. CDR3 nucleotides: TGTGCCAGCAGTGAATTAAATCGCTACGAGCAGTACTTC.

The V and J genes are TRBV7-3 and TRBJ2-2; D may be TRBD2 (6 bases). The CDR3 is 12 residues long. V dropped 8 bases and J dropped 7 bases, with 11 bases sitting between them. The germline CDR1 and CDR2 sequences are SGHTA and FQGTGA. The CDR3: CASGRSVGELFF. CDR3 sequence (DNA): TGTGCCAGCGGGAGGTCGGTCGGGGAGCTGTTTTTT. The full variable domain, in which reference TRBV7-3 and TRBJ2-2 provide the parts outside the CDR3, is GAGVSQTPSNKVTEKGKYVELRCDPISGHTALYWYRQSLGQGPEFLIYFQGTGAADDSGLPNDRFFAVRPEGSVSTLKIQRTERGDSAVYLCASGRSVGELFFGEGSRLTVL.

A remark on this clone: The same CDR3 is also encoded by other DNA sequences in this sample. The chain is built from TRBV5-1 and TRBJ2-3, with TRBD1 identical over 7 bases. Germline values: CDR1 SGHRS, CDR2 YFSETQ. This CDR3 contains 15 residues. V trimming: 0 bases; J trimming: 6 bases; junction bases outside the gene matches: 7. CDR3 coding DNA: TGCGCCAGCAGCTTGGCCCTTACAGGGGCCGATACGCAGTATTTT. Encoded protein: CASSLALTGADTQYF. Complete variable domain (other parts from reference TRBV5-1 and TRBJ2-3): KAGVTQTPRYLIKTRGQQVTLSCSPISGHRSVSWYQQTPGQGLQFLFEYFSETQRNKGNFPGRFSGRQFSNSRSEMNVSTLELGDSALYLCASSLALTGADTQYFGPGTRLTVL.

V and J are TRBV7-9 and TRBJ2-2; D remains ambiguous. The CDR3 has 11 residues. Trimming left V 5 bases short and J 5 bases short, with 3 bases between. Per the germline V gene, CDR1 is SEHNR and CDR2 is FQNEAQ (reference sequence). In nucleotides, the CDR3 is TGTGCCAGCAGCAAGACCGGGGAGCTGTTTTTT. It translates to CASSKTGELFF.

This chain links TRBV9 with TRBJ1-5; TRBD1 might be the D (5 bases). Germline loops: CDR1 SGDLS, CDR2 YYNGEE. The CDR3 totals 16 residues. Trimming pared 3 bases from V and 0 bases from J, leaving 13 bases between. CDR3 in amino acids: CASSGYRGNSNQPQHF. CDR3 DNA: TGTGCCAGCAGCGGATATCGGGGGAATAGCAATCAGCCCCAGCATTTT.

The J gene is TRBJ1-5, the V gene TRBV7-6; D ambiguous. Trimming cost V 7 bases and J 2 bases, with 6 bases left between them. Germline V gene lookup returns CDR1 SGHVS and CDR2 FNYEAQ. The CDR3 has 12 amino acids. The CDR3 DNA is TGTGCCAGCAACATGGGCAATCAGCCCCAGCATTTT. It encodes CASNMGNQPQHF.

The V and J genes are TRBV28 and TRBJ2-7; D uncertain. The CDR3 extends over 13 amino acids. Trimming took off 6 bases at V and 2 bases at J, with 11 bases between the two ends. Per germline, CDR1 MDHEN and CDR2 SYDVKM. Written as DNA, the CDR3 is TGTGCCAGCAGGCCTAGAATACCCTACGAGCAGTACTTC. It codes for CASRPRIPYEQYF.

The chain uses TRBV9 and TRBJ2-2, with 9 bases fitting TRBD1. The CDR3 loop spans 14 amino acids. Germline V gene lookup returns CDR1 SGDLS and CDR2 YYNGEE. Trimming took 3 bases from V and 6 from J; bases not matched to a gene: 3. The CDR3 DNA is TGTGCCAGCAGCGCCCGACAGGGGGCCGGGGAGCTGTTTTTT. Translated, it gives CASSARQGAGELFF.

The chain joins TRBV7-9 to TRBJ2-4, with D perhaps given as TRBD1 or TRBD2 (6 bases each). This CDR3 region has 17 residues. The V and J ends lost 5 bases and 6 bases respectively, with 23 bases between them. Germline V gene sequence: CDR1 SEHNR, CDR2 FQNEAQ (reference sequence). The CDR3 DNA sequence: TGTGCCAGCAGCCCCATCGCCTCTACAGGGAGGAGAAACATTCAGTACTTC. Translating gives CASSPIASTGRRNIQYF. The variable domain in full, completed from reference TRBV7-9 and TRBJ2-4, reads DTGVSQNPRHKITKRGQNVTFRCDPISEHNRLYWYRQTLGQGPEFLTYFQNEAQLEKSRLLSDRFSAERPKGSFSTLEIQRTEQGDSAMYLCASSPIASTGRRNIQYFGAGTRLSVL.

This clone appeared a single time. The V and J genes are TRBV6-1 and TRBJ1-5; D is ambiguous. CDR1 is MNHNS and CDR2 is SASEGT in the germline V gene. The CDR3 has 15 amino acids. V shed 2 bases and J shed 2 bases, with 10 bases lying between them. Here the CDR3 DNA reads TGTGCCAGCAGTGAATCGAAGAAAGGCAATCAGCCCCAGCATTTT. Translation: CASSESKKGNQPQHF.

CDR3 bases: TGTGCCAGAGTAAAACAGGGCTACGAGCAGTACTTC. Its translation is CARVKQGYEQYF. The chain recombines TRBV6-4 with TRBJ2-7; tentative D call: TRBD1 (6 bases). This CDR3 region has 12 residues. The germline CDR1 and CDR2 sequences are MRHNA and SNTAGT. V was shortened by 9 bases and J by 3 bases, with 12 bases between the two germline ends.

The gene calls are TRBV27 and TRBJ2-5; D is uncertain. There are 14 residues in the CDR3. Trimming stripped 2 bases from V and 1 base from J, with 8 bases between. Looked up from germline, CDR1 is MNHEY and CDR2 is SMNVEV (reference sequence). The CDR3 nucleotides read TGTGCCAGCAGTTTAATGCATGCCCAAGAGACCCAGTACTTC. As protein: CASSLMHAQETQYF.

The rearrangement joins TRBV6-6 to TRBJ2-2, with 8 bases that match TRBD1. The CDR3 sequence is 13 residues long. The junction had 2 bases not matched to a gene; V was cut back by 2 bases and J by 9 bases. Germline V CDR1 and CDR2: MNHNY, SVGAGI (reference sequence). This CDR3 is CASSYRTGRELFF. The CDR3 DNA sequence: TGTGCCAGCAGTTACCGGACAGGGAGGGAGCTGTTTTTT.

This clone was recorded once. V and J are TRBV5-6 and TRBJ1-3; D is uncertain. This CDR3 is built from 15 residues. Germline loops: CDR1 SGHDT, CDR2 YYEEEE. V was shortened by 0 bases and J by 1 base, with 8 bases between the two germline ends. Here the CDR3 reads CASSLVSASGNTIYF. In DNA form, the CDR3 reads TGTGCCAGCAGCTTGGTATCAGCGTCTGGAAACACCATATATTTT.